This T cell receptor beta chain was recovered during a study of CD8 T cells in ankylosing spondylitis. Study results and limitations: Matched ankylosing spondylitis synovial fluid reportedly contained a significantly enriched population of disease-linked clones. Characteristic, it appeared, of ankylosing spondylitis blood was a TCR beta motif of fewer than 10 highly homologous variants. Earlier reports found some motif variants in synovial fluid and blood in reactive arthritis.

TCRdb reprocessed the 5' RACE reads via MiXCR and lists one record per CDR3 protein. Among 300,000 to 350,000 distinct CDR3 sequences listed, roughly 14% were seen once. On this clonotype: Antigen: not known.

The length of the CDR3 is 13 residues. The germline V gene has CDR1 DFQATT and CDR2 SNEGSKA (reference sequence). V lost 8 bases to trimming and J lost 0 bases, with 13 bases between them. This chain connects TRBV20-1 to TRBJ1-1; TRBD1 might be the D (5 bases). Sequencing was performed on blood, either unsorted or a sorted T cell fraction (not recorded which). This receptor was identified in a male donor with ankylosing spondylitis or in good health (not recorded which). The CDR3 loop is CSSIQGMNTEAFF. The CDR3 coding sequence is TGCAGTTCTATTCAGGGCATGAACACTGAAGCTTTCTTT.